This T cell receptor beta chain came from a study of OX40 agonist ivuxolimab in advanced cancers. Describing the broader study: Ivuxolimab, which targeted the costimulatory receptor OX40 (CD134), was an agonistic, fully human IgG2 monoclonal antibody. Patients were allowed to have had prior anti-PD-1, anti-PD-L1 or anti-CTLA-4 therapy, and approximately 40% of the dose-escalation patients had been treated with checkpoint inhibitors. Among the roughly 52 dose-escalation patients, about 20 had hepatocellular carcinoma, approximately 15 melanoma, 9 renal cell carcinoma and 9 head and neck cancer. The paper describes the monotherapy dose-escalation part (N of about 47 patients) of the phase I trial of ivuxolimab. Three dose-escalation patients achieved partial responses, one with hepatocellular carcinoma and two with cutaneous melanoma. Intravenous ivuxolimab was administered to patients every 2 weeks at six dose levels: 0.01, 0.1, 0.3, 1.5, 3 and 10 mg/kg. A male proportion of about 79% and a mean age of approximately 61 years, ranging from about 20 to 85, were recorded for the dose-escalation cohort. Peripheral TCRbeta sequencing aimed to test whether ivuxolimab altered TCR sequence diversity and caused clonal T-cell expansion.

The paper as a whole reports these results and caveats: At doses of 0.1 to 3.0 mg/kg, clonal expansion of both CD4+ and CD8+ T cells in blood was seen between baseline and week 6. The antigen specificity of the peripheral T cells that underwent clonal expansion was not determined. After ivuxolimab, expanded clones were on average more numerous among CD8+ T cells than among CD4+ T cells. In partial responders in the 0.1-3.0 mg/kg groups, normalized peripheral clonal expansion was found to be among the lowest, especially among CD8+ T cells. Low levels of normalized T-cell clonal expansion were also seen in some nonresponding patients.

To sequence the TCRbeta CDR3 region, genomic DNA was isolated from the sorted cells. The immunoSEQ Assay was used to sequence the TCRbeta CDR3 regions. The table was pulled from immuneACCESS by TCRdb, which kept in-frame rearrangements only. Such tables lose some clones; where checked, under half of the loss comes from unresolved V genes, and the rest has no known cause. In this sample the table shows tens of thousands of clones, around 87% of which occur a single time. In total, the top ten clones hold approximately 33% of the sample. For this clone: The antigen this receptor binds is unknown. The record has no base qualities; no much larger clone is one base away.

The V end loses 0 bases and the J end loses 5 bases, and a stretch of 22 bases separates them. The CDR3 spans 18 residues, from the cysteine through the phenylalanine. The read is trimmed to its CDR3 DNA, 54 bases read in frame from base 1. The germline V gene (reference sequence) yields LNHDA for CDR1 and SQIVND for CDR2. The trial excluded patients who had a history of autoimmune disease or who were on systemic immunosuppression. Peripheral blood for TCR sequencing was collected from all dose cohorts at baseline, on cycle 4 day 1, and on cycle 7 day 1. Samples came from an open-label, multicenter, first-in-human phase I dose-escalation trial of ivuxolimab. Adults with locally advanced or metastatic head and neck squamous cell, hepatocellular, melanoma or renal cell carcinoma were enrolled in the trial. Before TCR sequencing, CD4+ and CD8+ T cells were separately sorted from peripheral blood.

This specimen was CD4+ or CD8+ T cells sorted from blood, taken in a trial of the OX40 agonist ivuxolimab. The sequence is built from TRBV19 and TRBJ2-5, with TRBD2 as a weak D call on 7 bases. The TCR sequence derives from an adult with an advanced solid tumor such as melanoma, head and neck, liver or kidney cancer. The bases read TGTGCCAGTAGTATAGATCTCGGAGGGGGGGACGTGTGGGAGACCCAGTACTTC. It is translated as CASSIDLGGGDVWETQYF.